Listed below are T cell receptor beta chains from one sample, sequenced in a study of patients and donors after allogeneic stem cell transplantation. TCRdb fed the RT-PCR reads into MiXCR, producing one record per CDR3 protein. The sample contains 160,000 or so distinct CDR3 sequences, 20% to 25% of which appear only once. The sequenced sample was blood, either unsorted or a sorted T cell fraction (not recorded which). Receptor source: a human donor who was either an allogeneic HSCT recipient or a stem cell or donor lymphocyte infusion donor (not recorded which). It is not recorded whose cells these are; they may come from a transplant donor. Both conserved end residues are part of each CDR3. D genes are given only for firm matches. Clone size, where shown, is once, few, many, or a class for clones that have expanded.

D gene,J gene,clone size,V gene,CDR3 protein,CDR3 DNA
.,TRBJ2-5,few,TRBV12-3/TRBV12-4,CASSSRAFQETQYF,TGTGCCAGCAGTTCCCGGGCCTTTCAAGAGACCCAGTACTTC
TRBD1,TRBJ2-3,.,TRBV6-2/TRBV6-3,CASTDRQGADTQYF,TGTGCCAGCACGGACAGGCAGGGGGCAGATACGCAGTATTTT
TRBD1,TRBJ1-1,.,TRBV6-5,CASIGTEPGDAFF,TGTGCCAGCATCGGGACAGAGCCCGGTGATGCTTTCTTT
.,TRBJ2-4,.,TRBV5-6,CASSFGGMNIQYF,TGTGCCAGCAGCTTCGGAGGCATGAACATTCAGTACTTC
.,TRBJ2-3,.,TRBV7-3,CASSPILPTTDTQYF,TGTGCCAGCAGCCCGATCCTTCCGACCACAGATACGCAGTATTTT
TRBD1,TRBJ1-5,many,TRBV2,CASRGQGLSNQPQHF,TGTGCCAGCAGGGGACAGGGGTTAAGCAATCAGCCCCAGCATTTT
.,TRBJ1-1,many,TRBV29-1,CSVTAPNTEAFF,TGCAGCGTGACAGCCCCGAACACTGAAGCTTTCTTT
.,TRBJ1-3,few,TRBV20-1,CSARWDGPKKNTIYF,TGCAGTGCCCGGTGGGATGGGCCGAAGAAGAACACCATATATTTT
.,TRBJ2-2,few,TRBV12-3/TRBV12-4,CASSFSAGSSANTGELFF,TGTGCCAGCAGTTTTTCGGCCGGCTCGTCTGCGAACACCGGGGAGCTGTTTTTT
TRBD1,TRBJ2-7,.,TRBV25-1,CASSPLGQAYEQYF,TGTGCCAGCAGTCCCTTAGGACAGGCCTACGAGCAGTACTTC
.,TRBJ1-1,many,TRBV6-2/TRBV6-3,CASSYSTGFGTEAFF,TGTGCCAGCAGTTACTCGACGGGGTTCGGCACTGAAGCTTTCTTT
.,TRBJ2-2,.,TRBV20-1,CSVIDTTGELFF,TGCAGTGTCATCGACACCACCGGGGAGCTGTTTTTT
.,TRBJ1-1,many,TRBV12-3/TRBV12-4,CASSLWSGVDEAFF,TGTGCCAGCAGTTTATGGTCCGGGGTGGATGAAGCTTTCTTT
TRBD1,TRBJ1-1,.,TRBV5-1,CASSSDRGLTEAFF,TGCGCCAGCAGCTCGGACAGGGGGTTGACTGAAGCTTTCTTT
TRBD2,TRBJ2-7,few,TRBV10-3,CAISESETSASEQYF,TGTGCCATCAGTGAGTCGGAGACTAGCGCGAGTGAGCAGTACTTC
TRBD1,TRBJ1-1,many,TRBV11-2,CASSPRLQGYTEAFF,TGTGCCAGCAGCCCGCGGTTACAGGGGTACACTGAAGCTTTCTTT
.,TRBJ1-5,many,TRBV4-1,CASSQDRVQPQHF,TGCGCCAGCAGCCAAGATAGGGTTCAGCCCCAGCATTTT
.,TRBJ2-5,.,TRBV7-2,CASSSRLQETQYF,TGTGCCAGCAGCTCGAGGCTCCAAGAGACCCAGTACTTC
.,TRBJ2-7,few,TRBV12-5,CASGLVPGEGWVFYEQYF,TGTGCTAGTGGTTTGGTACCTGGAGAAGGCTGGGTGTTCTACGAGCAGTACTTC
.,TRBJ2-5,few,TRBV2,CASSPGLGIQETQYF,TGTGCCAGCAGTCCGGGACTCGGTATTCAAGAGACCCAGTACTTC
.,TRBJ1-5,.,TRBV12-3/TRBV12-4,CASSWNSNQPQHF,TGTGCCAGCAGTTGGAATAGCAATCAGCCCCAGCATTTT
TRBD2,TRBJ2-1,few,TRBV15,CATSRPAGGEQFF,TGTGCCACCAGCAGACCAGCGGGAGGGGAGCAGTTCTTC
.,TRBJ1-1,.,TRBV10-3,CAIRGGLFTEAFF,TGTGCCATCAGGGGGGGATTGTTCACTGAAGCTTTCTTT
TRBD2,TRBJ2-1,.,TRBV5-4,CASSLEAGGYNEQFF,TGTGCCAGCAGCTTGGAGGCGGGGGGTTACAATGAGCAGTTCTTC
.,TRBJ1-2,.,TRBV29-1,CSVEGARNYGYTF,TGCAGCGTTGAAGGGGCCCGAAACTATGGCTACACCTTC
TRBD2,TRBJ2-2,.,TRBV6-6,CASSLEREWTGELFF,TGTGCCAGCAGTTTAGAGCGGGAGTGGACCGGGGAGCTGTTTTTT
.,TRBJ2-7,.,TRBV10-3,CAISPDRGNLVEQYF,TGTGCCATCAGTCCGGACCGAGGAAACCTAGTCGAGCAGTACTTC
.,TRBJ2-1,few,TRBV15,CATSPTKITYNEQFF,TGTGCCACCAGCCCCACGAAGATAACCTACAATGAGCAGTTCTTC
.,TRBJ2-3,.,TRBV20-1,CSASAGLTDTQYF,TGCAGTGCTAGTGCGGGACTCACAGATACGCAGTATTTT
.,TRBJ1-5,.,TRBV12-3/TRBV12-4,CASKRGGGNQPQHF,TGTGCCAGCAAGAGGGGCGGCGGCAATCAGCCCCAGCATTTT
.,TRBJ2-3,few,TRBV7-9,CASSFTFRGHTDTQYF,TGTGCCAGCAGCTTTACTTTCCGGGGACACACAGATACGCAGTATTTT
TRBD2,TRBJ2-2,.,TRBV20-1,CSAKRGANTGELFF,TGCAGTGCGAAACGGGGGGCGAACACCGGGGAGCTGTTTTTT
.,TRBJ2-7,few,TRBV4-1,CASSQDPGGTYEQYF,TGCGCCAGCAGCCAAGATCCGGGCGGCACCTACGAGCAGTACTTC
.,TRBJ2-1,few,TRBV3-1,CASSQAERGNEQFF,TGTGCCAGCAGCCAAGCGGAAAGAGGGAATGAGCAGTTCTTC
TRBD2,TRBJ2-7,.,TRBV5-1,CASSLEGLAGYFSYEQYF,TGCGCCAGCAGCCTGGAAGGACTAGCGGGGTATTTCTCCTACGAGCAGTACTTC
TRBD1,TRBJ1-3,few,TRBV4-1,CASSQVGQATSGNTIYF,TGCGCCAGCAGCCAAGTCGGACAGGCCACCTCTGGAAACACCATATATTTT
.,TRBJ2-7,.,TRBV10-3,CAISDSIMVYEQYF,TGTGCCATCAGTGACAGTATCATGGTCTACGAGCAGTACTTC
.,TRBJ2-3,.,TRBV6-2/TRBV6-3,CASSYSIVGESTDTQYF,TGTGCCAGCAGTTACTCGATCGTCGGGGAAAGCACAGATACGCAGTATTTT
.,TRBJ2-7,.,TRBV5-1,CASSSVGPSGYEQYF,TGCGCCAGCAGTTCAGTTGGACCCAGTGGATACGAGCAGTACTTC
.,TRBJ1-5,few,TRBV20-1,CSAMVDNQPQHF,TGCAGTGCTATGGTTGATAATCAGCCCCAGCATTTT
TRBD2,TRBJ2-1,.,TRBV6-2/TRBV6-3,CASSKRGLEGNEQFF,TGTGCCAGCAGCAAAAGAGGACTAGAGGGTAATGAGCAGTTCTTC
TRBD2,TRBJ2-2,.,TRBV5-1,CASSLTEREVNTGELFF,TGCGCCAGCAGCTTAACTGAGCGGGAGGTGAACACCGGGGAGCTGTTTTTT
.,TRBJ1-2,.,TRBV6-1,CASSGTVNYGYTF,TGTGCCAGCAGTGGAACCGTTAACTATGGCTACACCTTC